This T cell receptor (beta chain) is from a study of T-cell reconstitution after alpha-beta-depleted transplantation in children. Unique molecular identifiers were incorporated when the TCRbeta library was constructed. Each CDR3 protein is one row after TCRdb ran MiXCR on the PCR reads. The table includes more than 250,000 distinct CDR3 sequences, more than 8% detected once. Germline lookup yields CDR1 MNHNS and CDR2 SASEGT. Trimming removed 8 bases from V and 1 base from J, with 10 bases in between. The CDR3 covers 13 residues. The chain has TRBV6-1 and TRBJ2-3; D could derive from TRBD1 or TRBD2 (6 bases each). The receptor was isolated from a human donor who donated a stem cell graft to a child with SCID. Material: PBMCs from the stem cell graft donor, obtained from the stem cell graft. The CDR3 loop reads CASGGPRTDTQYF. For the CDR3, the DNA is TGTGCCAGCGGGGGGCCCCGCACAGATACGCAGTATTTT.